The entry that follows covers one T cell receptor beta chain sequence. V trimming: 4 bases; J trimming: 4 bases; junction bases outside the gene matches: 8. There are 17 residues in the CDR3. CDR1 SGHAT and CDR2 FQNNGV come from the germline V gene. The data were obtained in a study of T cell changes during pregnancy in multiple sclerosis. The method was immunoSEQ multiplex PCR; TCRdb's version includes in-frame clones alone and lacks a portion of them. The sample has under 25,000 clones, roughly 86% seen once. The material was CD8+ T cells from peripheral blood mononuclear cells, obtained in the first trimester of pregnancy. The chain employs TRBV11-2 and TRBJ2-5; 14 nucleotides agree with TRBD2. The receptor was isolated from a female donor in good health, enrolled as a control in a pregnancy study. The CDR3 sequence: CASSSRLAGGHLETQYF. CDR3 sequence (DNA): TGTGCCAGCAGCTCCCGACTAGCGGGGGGGCATTTAGAGACCCAGTACTTC.